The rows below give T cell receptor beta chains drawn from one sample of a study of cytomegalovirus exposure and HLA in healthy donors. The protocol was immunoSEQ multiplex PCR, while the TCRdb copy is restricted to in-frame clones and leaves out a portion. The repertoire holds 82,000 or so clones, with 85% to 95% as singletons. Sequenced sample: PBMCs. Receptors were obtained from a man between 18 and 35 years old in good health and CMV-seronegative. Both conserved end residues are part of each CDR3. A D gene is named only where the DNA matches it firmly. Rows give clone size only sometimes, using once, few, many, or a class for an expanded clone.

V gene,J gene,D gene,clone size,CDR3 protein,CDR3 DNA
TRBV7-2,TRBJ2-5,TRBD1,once,CASSFAGTGLQETQYF,TGTGCCAGCAGCTTTGCCGGGACAGGGCTTCAAGAGACCCAGTACTTC
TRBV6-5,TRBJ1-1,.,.,CASTPLAGSTEAFF,TGTGCCAGCACTCCTTTGGCGGGAAGCACTGAAGCTTTCTTT
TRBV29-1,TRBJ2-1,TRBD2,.,CSVEDLSLSGGSSYNEQFF,TGCAGCGTTGAAGATTTATCCCTTAGCGGGGGGAGCTCCTACAATGAGCAGTTCTTC
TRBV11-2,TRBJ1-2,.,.,CASSLGQHYGYTF,TGTGCCAGCAGCTTAGGACAGCACTATGGCTACACCTTC
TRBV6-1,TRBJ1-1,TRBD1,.,CASSEEGTGGTEAFF,TGTGCCAGCAGTGAAGAGGGGACAGGGGGCACTGAAGCTTTCTTT
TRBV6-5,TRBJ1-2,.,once,CASSYQGRYGYTF,TGTGCCAGCAGTTACCAGGGGCGGTATGGCTACACCTTC
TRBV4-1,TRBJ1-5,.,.,CASSQEIERTDYYSNQPQHF,TGCGCCAGCAGCCAAGAGATAGAGCGAACGGATTATTATAGCAATCAGCCCCAGCATTTT
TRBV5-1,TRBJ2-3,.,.,CASSWGRTPSTDTQYF,TGCGCCAGCAGCTGGGGCCGGACCCCCAGCACAGATACGCAGTATTTT
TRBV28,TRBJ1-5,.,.,CAGGMGFNQPQHF,TGTGCCGGGGGGATGGGATTCAATCAGCCCCAGCATTTT
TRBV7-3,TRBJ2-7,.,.,CASSPGGAYEQYF,TGTGCCAGCAGCCCAGGAGGCGCGTACGAGCAGTACTTC
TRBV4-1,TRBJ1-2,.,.,CASSQDWTAGDYGYTF,TGCGCCAGCAGCCAAGATTGGACCGCGGGGGACTATGGCTACACCTTC
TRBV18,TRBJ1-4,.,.,CASSPYGMPVQGATNEKLFF,TGTGCCAGCTCACCATACGGCATGCCCGTACAGGGTGCAACTAATGAAAAACTGTTTTTT
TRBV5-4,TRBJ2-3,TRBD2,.,CASSVRLAGAVTDTQYF,TGTGCCAGCAGCGTAAGACTAGCGGGGGCCGTCACAGATACGCAGTATTTT
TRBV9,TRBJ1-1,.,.,CASSPPGNTEAFF,TGTGCCAGCAGCCCACCGGGGAACACTGAAGCTTTCTTT
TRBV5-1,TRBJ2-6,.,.,CASSLPGLLGGANVLTF,TGCGCCAGCAGCCTACCGGGACTTCTAGGGGGGGCCAACGTCCTGACTTTC
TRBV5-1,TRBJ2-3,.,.,CASSLHTDTQYF,TGCGCCAGCAGCTTGCACACAGATACGCAGTATTTT
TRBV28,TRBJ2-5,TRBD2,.,CASSLFTRGQETQYF,TGTGCCAGCAGTTTATTTACGCGGGGGCAAGAGACCCAGTACTTC
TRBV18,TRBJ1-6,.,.,CASSPPLGSSPLHF,TGTGCCAGCTCACCACCGCTTGGGAGTTCACCCCTCCACTTT
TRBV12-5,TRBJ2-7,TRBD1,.,CASGLVRGQFYEQYF,TGTGCTAGTGGTTTGGTAAGGGGACAGTTCTACGAGCAGTACTTC
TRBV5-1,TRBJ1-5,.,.,CASSVGQPNQPQHF,TGCGCCAGCAGCGTGGGACAACCAAATCAGCCCCAGCATTTT
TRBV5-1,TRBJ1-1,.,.,CADHPTARNPNTEAFF,TGCGCCGACCATCCCACGGCTAGGAATCCGAACACTGAAGCTTTCTTT
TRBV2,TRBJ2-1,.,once,CASNRVNYNEQFF,TGTGCCAGCAACAGAGTAAATTACAATGAGCAGTTCTTC
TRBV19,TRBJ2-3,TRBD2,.,CASRLGGGTDTQYF,TGTGCCAGTAGACTTGGGGGGGGCACAGATACGCAGTATTTT
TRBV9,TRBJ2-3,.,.,CASSVATARRTDTQYF,TGTGCCAGCAGCGTAGCTACGGCGAGGCGGACAGATACGCAGTATTTT
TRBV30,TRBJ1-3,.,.,CAWSVSVTGNTIYF,TGTGCCTGGAGTGTATCGGTCACTGGAAACACCATATATTTT
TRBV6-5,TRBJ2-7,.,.,CASSYSARDEQYF,TGTGCCAGCAGTTACTCTGCCAGGGACGAGCAGTACTTC
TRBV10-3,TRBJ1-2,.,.,CATTGGEWFGGYTF,TGTGCCACTACGGGAGGGGAATGGTTTGGTGGCTACACCTTC
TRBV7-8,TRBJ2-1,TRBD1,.,CASSLPGTGYPGEQFF,TGTGCCAGCAGCTTACCCGGGACAGGGTATCCCGGTGAGCAGTTCTTC
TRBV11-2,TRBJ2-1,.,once,CASSLSLRNEQFF,TGTGCCAGCAGCCTAAGCTTACGGAATGAGCAGTTCTTC
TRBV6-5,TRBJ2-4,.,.,CASSYSTSSAKNIQYF,TGTGCCAGCAGTTACTCGACAAGCTCAGCCAAAAACATTCAGTACTTC
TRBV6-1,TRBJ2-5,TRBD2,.,CASSELKGGQETQYF,TGTGCCAGCAGTGAACTTAAGGGAGGGCAAGAGACCCAGTACTTC
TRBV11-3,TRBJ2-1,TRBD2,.,CASSFLAGIYEQFF,TGTGCCAGCAGCTTCCTAGCGGGGATCTATGAGCAGTTCTTC
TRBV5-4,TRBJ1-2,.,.,CASSLSQDYGYTF,TGTGCCAGCAGCTTGAGCCAGGACTATGGCTACACCTTC
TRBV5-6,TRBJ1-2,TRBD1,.,CASSSQYGGGGYGYTF,TGTGCCAGCAGCTCCCAATATGGAGGGGGCGGCTATGGCTACACCTTC
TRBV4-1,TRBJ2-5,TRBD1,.,CASSQFNRGETQYF,TGCGCCAGCAGCCAATTCAACAGGGGAGAGACCCAGTACTTC
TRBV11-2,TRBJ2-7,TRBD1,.,CASSSRDRVFRQYF,TGTGCCAGCAGCTCCCGGGACAGAGTCTTCCGGCAGTACTTC
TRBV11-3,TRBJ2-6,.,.,CASSLAYRSGANVLTF,TGTGCCAGCAGCCTAGCGTATCGGTCTGGGGCCAACGTCCTGACTTTC
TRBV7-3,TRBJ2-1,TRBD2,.,CASSPTSGRMNEQFF,TGTGCCAGCAGCCCCACTAGCGGGAGAATGAATGAGCAGTTCTTC
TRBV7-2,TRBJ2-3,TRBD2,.,CASSFYGGAGDTQYF,TGTGCCAGCAGCTTTTACGGGGGGGCGGGAGATACGCAGTATTTT
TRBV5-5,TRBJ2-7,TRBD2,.,CASSIAGHEQYF,TGTGCCAGCTCTATAGCGGGCCACGAGCAGTACTTC